This T cell receptor beta chain was documented in a study of blood T cell repertoires in COVID-19 (TCRdb year 2020). With regard to the full study: Collaborator samples came from the United States, Italy and Spain and covered acute and convalescent phases of COVID-19. Subjects who had been exposed to COVID-19, were actively infected with it, or had recovered from it provided the deeply sampled blood TCRbeta repertoires that made up the dataset. Where HLA class I and class II types were available, the types were taken from metadata supplied by the sample provider, not from assay-based typing. The material from the prospective study consisted of cDNA or gDNA derived from T cells, B-cell-depleted T cells, or PBMCs. A de-identified subject ID, COVID-19 status, age in years and sex were almost always included in the sample metadata. The repertoires were released in a freely available public database intended as a resource for research on the immune response to SARS-CoV-2. The samples were drawn from two sources: the first 160 participants of the ongoing ImmuneRACE study, and 1,254 subjects contributed by 6 global collaborators. The investigation overall reported the following: The quantity of clinical and demographic metadata differed by source and by participant and was supplied without curation.

CDR1 LNHDA and CDR2 SQIVND are derived from the germline V gene (reference sequence). For this chain, trimming is 4 bases at the V end and 0 bases at the J end, and the number of junction bases without a gene match is 15. The CDR3 sequence holds 19 residues, the cysteine and phenylalanine included. The retained sequence is limited to the CDR3, 57 bases, with the frame set at the first base. In its sample, this clone was seen a few times. There is no known antigen for this receptor. Base qualities are not at hand, and no much larger clone is one base apart. TCRbeta CDR3 regions were amplified from genomic DNA by means of the immunoSEQ Assay, a bias-controlled multiplex PCR. The study's processing was this. Nucleated cell counts per sample were estimated from amplification of reference gene primers within the assay. To quantify the absolute abundance of each unique TCRbeta CDR3 rearrangement, sequence reads were collapsed and filtered. For each sample, productive Simpson clonality was calculated as the square root of Simpson's diversity index across productive rearrangements. Held by TCRdb, this immuneACCESS table contains in-frame sequences only and omits some clones. Under half of the omission traces to an unresolved V gene where checked; the cause of the rest is unknown. V, J and clone size are taken as reported in that table, and D and trimming were inferred from the DNA itself. Across this sample there are under 150,000 clones, with roughly 85% seen only once. Clones ranked in the top ten supply less than 15% of the sample.

The collaborating institutions used their own protocols to collect whole blood in K2EDTA tubes. For TCRbeta analysis, collaborator samples were shipped as frozen whole blood, as isolated PBMCs, or as DNA extracted from either sample type. The sequencing sample was made of peripheral blood. The source of this sequence is a human donor in a cohort sampled during active COVID-19. The chain links TRBV19 with TRBJ1-5, and 7 junctional nucleotides match TRBD1. The nucleotides read TGTGCCAGTAGTACGCCGGGACAGCCTACCACTTATAGCAATCAGCCCCAGCATTTT. Protein translation: CASSTPGQPTTYSNQPQHF.